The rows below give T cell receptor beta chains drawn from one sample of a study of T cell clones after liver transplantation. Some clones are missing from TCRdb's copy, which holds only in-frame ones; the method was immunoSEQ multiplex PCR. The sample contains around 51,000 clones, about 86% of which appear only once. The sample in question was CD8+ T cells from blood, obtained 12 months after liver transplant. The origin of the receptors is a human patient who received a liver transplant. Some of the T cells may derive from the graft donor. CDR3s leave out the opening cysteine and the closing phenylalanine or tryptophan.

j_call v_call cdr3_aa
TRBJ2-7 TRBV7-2 ASSLLAGVREQY
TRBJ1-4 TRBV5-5 ASSLGQITNEKLF
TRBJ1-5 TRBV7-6 ASSPVGGGQPQH
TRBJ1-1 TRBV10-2 ASSEATGVNTEAF
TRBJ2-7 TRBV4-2 ASSQNGNLPYEQY
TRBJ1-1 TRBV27 ASSLSIRGAEAF
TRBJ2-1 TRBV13 ASSPLGSGYNEQF
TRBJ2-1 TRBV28 ASSLGAGGVYNEQF
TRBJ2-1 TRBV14 ASSQGLLASLNEQF
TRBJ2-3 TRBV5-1 ASSQPTLTDTQY
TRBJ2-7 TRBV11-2 ASSLDYPYEQY
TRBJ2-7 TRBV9 ASSPRTGGNEQY
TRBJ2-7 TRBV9 ASSLAGVSYEQY
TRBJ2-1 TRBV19 ASTSGPHNEQF
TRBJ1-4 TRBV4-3 ASSRNPGVNNEKLF
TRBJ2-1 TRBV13 ASSSGTALGGDNEQF
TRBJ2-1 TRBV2 ASRRTSGRPHEQF
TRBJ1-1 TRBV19 ASSTNTEAF
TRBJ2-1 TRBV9 ASSVVVAGVGNEQF
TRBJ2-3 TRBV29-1 SVETSGTDTQY
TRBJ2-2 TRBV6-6 ASSLDRIGTGELF
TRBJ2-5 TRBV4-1 ASSQDTEETQY
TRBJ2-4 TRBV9 ASSGRDRGHIQY
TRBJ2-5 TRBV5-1 ASSLAGDSRETQY
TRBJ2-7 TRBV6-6 ASSPGTESYEQY
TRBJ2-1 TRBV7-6 ASSLGWASSVAEQF
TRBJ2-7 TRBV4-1 ASSPLAGDVPGEQY
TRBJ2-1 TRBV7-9 ASSLGLAAYNEQF
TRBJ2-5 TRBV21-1 ASSAASGPYQETQY
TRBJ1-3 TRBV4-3 ASSQDYRNSGNTIY
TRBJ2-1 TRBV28 ASSTPGISREEQF
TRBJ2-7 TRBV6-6 ASRADSEGPYEQY
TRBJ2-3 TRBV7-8 ASSLDSDSSWTTDTQY
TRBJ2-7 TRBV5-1 ASSPAGYRAYEQY
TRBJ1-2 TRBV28 ASSLSGRGDPYGYT
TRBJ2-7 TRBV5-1 ASSFGQTEIYEQY
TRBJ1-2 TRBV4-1 ASSLKMGGTDNYGYT
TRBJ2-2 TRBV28 ASSSPPGLAETNTGELF
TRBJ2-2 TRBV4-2 ASSQPASGDTTGELF
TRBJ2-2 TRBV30 AWTMGGTGELF
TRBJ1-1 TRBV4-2 ASSYSDRGTEAF
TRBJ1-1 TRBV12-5 ASGLSGAQTEAF